The sample holds a few counts of the clone carrying this T cell receptor (beta chain). Its antigen is undetermined. Donors showed nominal health when sampled, although they likely had unrecorded immune exposures. These data are taken from a study of cytomegalovirus exposure and HLA in healthy donors. Overall study: About 85 million unique TCR sequences came from HLA-typed donors in an early release.

Findings and limits, study-wide: Sequencing probably produced one cluster of sequence variants that were highly shared. Most of the TCR beta V segments (in an earlier analysis) were productive either about 90% or about 30% of the time.

PCR amplification relied on 60 Vbeta primers (plus 13 Jbeta primers). Generated by immunoSEQ multiplex PCR, the TCRdb table keeps only in-frame clones and is missing some. The profile shows around 140,000 clones, under 75% of them singletons. Germline CDR1 is MNHEY and CDR2 is SMNVEV (reference sequence). The CDR3 runs 16 residues. V lost 6 bases and J lost 3, with 17 bases in between. The chain carries TRBV27 and TRBJ1-4; possibly TRBD1 for D (6 bases). The sample consisted of PBMCs. This TCR was recovered from a woman in her thirties or forties in good health and CMV-seronegative. CDR3 bases: TGTGCCAGCAGGTCCCATAACAGGGTAGCTAATGAAAAACTGTTTTTT. It specifies CASRSHNRVANEKLFF. The complete variable domain, with remaining parts taken from reference TRBV27 and TRBJ1-4, reads EAQVTQNPRYLITVTGKKLTVTCSQNMNHEYMSWYRQDPGLGLRQIYYSMNVEVTDKGDVPEGYKVSRKEKRNFPLILESPSPNQTSLYFCASRSHNRVANEKLFFGSGTQLSVL.